This is a list of T cell receptor beta chains from one sample in a study of CD4 and CD8 cells across lung adenocarcinoma regions. TCRdb fed the PCR reads into MiXCR, producing one record per CDR3 protein. The sample lists about 12,000 distinct CDR3 sequences; roughly 44% were seen once. Sequenced: CD8+ T cells from the margin of a lung tumor. The receptors come from a male donor with lung adenocarcinoma. The CD4 and CD8 labels of this study may be unreliable. The CDR3 runs from the conserved cysteine through the conserved F or W. A D gene is named only where the DNA matches it firmly. Size values are once, few and many counts, or a class for expanded clones, and some rows have none.

D gene	V gene	clone size	J gene	CDR3 protein	CDR3 DNA
-	TRBV6-1	-	TRBJ1-1	CASSEEGTLNTEAFF	TGTGCCAGCAGTGAAGAGGGGACGTTGAACACTGAAGCTTTCTTT
-	TRBV27	-	TRBJ2-1	CASSSGTLYNEQFF	TGTGCCAGCAGTTCCGGGACTCTCTACAATGAGCAGTTCTTC
-	TRBV6-1	-	TRBJ2-3	CASKERSSTDTQYF	TGTGCCAGCAAGGAGCGCTCTAGCACAGATACGCAGTATTTT
TRBD2	TRBV4-1	many	TRBJ2-1	CASSPEGLAIQFF	TGCGCCAGCAGCCCAGAGGGACTAGCGATCCAGTTCTTC
-	TRBV6-1	-	TRBJ2-5	CASKYLTGQETQYF	TGTGCCAGCAAATATTTAACAGGTCAAGAGACCCAGTACTTC
TRBD2	TRBV10-3	many	TRBJ2-1	CAITAGNSYNEQFF	TGTGCCATTACAGCGGGAAACTCCTACAATGAGCAGTTCTTC
-	TRBV6-8	-	TRBJ2-5	CASSEGLGDRDADTQYF	TGTGCCAGCAGTGAGGGACTCGGGGACCGGGATGCAGATACCCAGTACTTC
-	TRBV10-1	few	TRBJ1-1	CASSASQGGVNTEAFF	TGCGCCAGCAGTGCTTCACAGGGAGGGGTGAACACTGAAGCTTTCTTT
-	TRBV6-5	-	TRBJ1-1	CASSYSGGMNTEAFF	TGTGCCAGCAGTTACTCGGGTGGAATGAACACTGAAGCTTTCTTT
-	TRBV6-4	-	TRBJ2-4	CASSVGGGASKDTQYF	-
-	TRBV27	-	TRBJ2-6	CASSLSGNSGANVLTF	TGTGCCAGCAGTTTATCGGGAAACTCTGGGGCCAACGTCCTGACTTTC
-	TRBV24-1	many	TRBJ2-1	CATSDKTARGGNNEQFF	TGTGCCACCAGTGACAAGACAGCCCGAGGGGGTAACAATGAGCAGTTCTTC
-	TRBV6-1	-	TRBJ2-4	CACCEGLRNRDGVSPYF	TGTGCCTGTTGTGAAGGGCTTCGTAACCGAGACGGAGTTTCCCCGTACTTC
-	TRBV6-1	-	TRBJ2-3	CASCEALGELDQESPYF	TGTGCCAGCTGTGAAGCGCTTGGTGAACTTGACCAAGAGTCCCCGTACTTC
-	TRBV30	-	TRBJ2-2	CACPGTNTGELFF	TGTGCCTGTCCGGGGACGAACACCGGGGAGCTGTTTTTT
TRBD2	TRBV6-1	-	TRBJ2-3	CASNGLAGGPDTQYF	TGTGCCAGCAACGGACTAGCGGGGGGGCCAGATACGCAGTATTTT
-	TRBV14	few	TRBJ1-2	CASSQGGGHYGYTF	TGTGCCAGCAGCCAAGGTGGGGGCCACTATGGCTACACCTTC
TRBD1	TRBV10-3	many	TRBJ1-1	CAISERGGDRGRTEAFF	TGTGCCATCAGTGAGCGTGGAGGGGACAGGGGGCGGACTGAAGCTTTCTTT
TRBD1	TRBV6-1	-	TRBJ2-1	CASSRGQAPYEQFF	TGTGCCAGCAGTCGCGGACAGGCCCCCTACGAGCAGTTCTTC
TRBD2	TRBV6-1	medium-sized	TRBJ2-1	CASMERGSYEQFF	TGTGCCAGCATGGAGCGGGGGTCCTACGAGCAGTTCTTC
TRBD2	TRBV6-1	-	TRBJ2-1	CASSPDAGAYNEQFF	TGTGCCAGCAGTCCCGACGCGGGGGCCTACAATGAGCAGTTCTTC
-	TRBV6-1	-	TRBJ2-2	CASNAQETGELFF	TGTGCCAGCAACGCACAGGAGACCGGGGAGCTGTTTTTT
-	TRBV5-3	-	TRBJ1-2	CARSLTPTNYGYTF	TGTGCCAGAAGCTTGACGCCTACTAACTATGGCTACACCTTC
-	TRBV6-1	many	TRBJ1-3	CASRVERMGNTIYF	TGTGCCAGCAGGGTTGAAAGGATGGGAAACACCATATATTTT
-	TRBV7-3	many	TRBJ2-4	CASSSGPSNEQYF	TGTGCCAGCAGCTCCGGGCCTTCGAATGAGCAGTACTTC
-	TRBV6-1	many	TRBJ2-1	CASSSYHNEQFF	TGTGCCAGCTCTAGCTACCACAATGAGCAGTTCTTC
-	TRBV6-1	-	TRBJ2-1	CASREGRGSGPFYNEQFF	TGTGCCAGCAGGGAAGGTAGAGGGTCCGGACCTTTCTACAATGAGCAGTTCTTC
-	TRBV7-2	once	TRBJ2-3	CASSPRQVGAKDTQYF	TGTGCCAGCAGCCCTCGACAGGTGGGAGCCAAAGATACGCAGTATTTT
-	TRBV27	-	TRBJ2-3	CASSVGTGGRGTETQYF	TGTGCCAGCAGTGTGGGGACTGGGGGCCGTGGCACAGAGACCCAGTATTTT
TRBD1	TRBV11-2	few	TRBJ2-7	CASSNLGTGYEQYF	TGTGCCAGCAGCAATTTAGGGACAGGCTACGAGCAGTACTTC
TRBD2	TRBV11-2	-	TRBJ2-7	CASSPGGSVGYEQYF	TGTGCCAGCAGCCCGGGGGGTAGCGTGGGCTACGAGCAGTACTTC
TRBD2	TRBV7-7	medium-sized	TRBJ2-1	CASSLASWTPGTTLYNEQFF	TGTGCTAGCAGCTTAGCGAGCTGGACTCCCGGGACTACCCTCTACAATGAGCAGTTCTTC
-	TRBV11-3	many	TRBJ2-2	CASSLGLEGGELFF	TGTGCCAGCAGCTTAGGGCTGGAGGGAGGGGAGCTGTTTTTT
TRBD2	TRBV27	medium-sized	TRBJ2-7	CASRKTSGSSEQYF	TGTGCCAGCAGGAAGACTAGCGGGAGTTCGGAGCAGTACTTC
TRBD2	TRBV12-3/TRBV12-4	-	TRBJ2-1	CASSTGLAGTEQFF	TGTGCCAGCAGTACGGGACTAGCGGGAACCGAGCAGTTCTTC
-	TRBV7-2	-	TRBJ2-4	CASSTRTGGAKNIQYF	TGTGCCAGCAGCACTAGGACAGGAGGGGCCAAAAACATTCAGTACTTC
TRBD2	TRBV19	-	TRBJ2-1	CASSIDRTSGRDEQFF	TGTGCCAGTAGTATAGACAGGACTAGCGGGAGAGATGAGCAGTTCTTC
-	TRBV7-2	-	TRBJ2-5	CASSRSVQETQYF	TGTGCCAGCAGCCGCTCTGTCCAAGAGACCCAGTACTTC
TRBD1	TRBV20-1	-	TRBJ2-6	CSASAHRQGVNSGANVLSF	TGCAGTGCTAGCGCCCATCGACAGGGGGTTAACTCTGGGGCCAACGTCCTGTCTTTC